This T cell receptor (beta chain) was captured by sequencing in a study of T cells expressing NK-cell markers. TCRdb reprocessed the 5' RACE reads; each CDR3 protein has one entry and no DNA is given. Recorded for this sample: approximately 420,000 distinct CDR3 sequences. About this clonotype itself: The antigen is not known.

Study results and limitations: These same clonotypes (in four donors) also led the CD3+CD56-NKG2C+ fraction. Among CD8+ T cells from about six donors, dominant NKG2C+ clonotypes accounted for roughly 1.0-7.0%.

This CDR3 has 13 residues. Germline loops: CDR1 MNHEY, CDR2 SMNVEV (reference sequence). This sequence originates from a woman in her fifties or sixties in good health. V and J are TRBV27 and TRBJ2-1; the D gene TCRdb calls, TRBD1, cannot be checked with no DNA. The sample comprised blood T cells: a sorted CD56 or NKG2C T cell subset, CD4+ or CD8+ T cells, or bulk PBMC T cells (not recorded which). The CDR3 is CASSVGQGAEQFF.